What follows are 32 T cell receptor beta chains derived from one specimen sequenced in a study of cytomegalovirus exposure and HLA in healthy donors. PCR involved 60 Vbeta and 13 Jbeta primers. Only in-frame clones appear in the TCRdb table, and some are missing; sequencing was by immunoSEQ multiplex PCR. Of approximately 100,000 clones detected, 70% appear once; the ten largest clones hold under 13%. Input material: PBMCs. The receptors originated from a middle-aged man in good health and CMV-seropositive.

The CDR3 loop is CASSEGGVYGYTF. CDR3 sequence (DNA): TGTGCCAGCAGTGAGGGAGGGGTCTATGGCTACACCTTC. The chain carries TRBV25-1 and TRBJ1-2; a possible D gene is TRBD1 (5 bases). CDR1 is MGHDK, CDR2 SYGVNS, per germline. Trimming stripped 3 bases from V and 4 bases from J, with 9 bases between. The CDR3 contains 13 residues.

This clone has more than one count but fewer than ten. The genes are TRBV6-1 and TRBJ2-5; D is undetermined. CDR3 length equals 12 residues. Trimming pared 6 bases from V and 2 bases from J, leaving 7 bases between. CDR1 is MNHNS and CDR2 is SASEGT in the germline V gene. CDR3 protein: CASRAVQETQYF. The CDR3 DNA sequence: TGTGCCAGCAGGGCGGTGCAAGAGACCCAGTACTTC.

The chain joins TRBV4-1 to TRBJ2-1; D is unresolved. CDR1 is MGHRA, CDR2 YSYEKL, per germline. V dropped 0 bases and J dropped 4 bases, with 7 bases sitting between them. The CDR3 sequence is 14 residues long. CDR3 coding DNA: TGCGCCAGCAGCCAAGATTTCCCATACAATGAGCAGTTCTTC. Translation: CASSQDFPYNEQFF.

Here the CDR3 DNA reads TGCGCCAGCGGAGACGGGGGGGGCACTGAAGCTTTCTTT. Protein: CASGDGGGTEAFF. This chain connects TRBV5-1 to TRBJ1-1; possibly TRBD1 for D (5 bases). Trimming took off 7 bases at V and 4 bases at J, with 14 bases between the two ends. Germline V CDR1 and CDR2: SGHRS, YFSETQ. The CDR3 is made up of 13 amino acids. Full variable domain (rest looked up from reference TRBV5-1 and TRBJ1-1): KAGVTQTPRYLIKTRGQQVTLSCSPISGHRSVSWYQQTPGQGLQFLFEYFSETQRNKGNFPGRFSGRQFSNSRSEMNVSTLELGDSALYLCASGDGGGTEAFFGQGTRLTVV.

V is TRBV14 and J is TRBJ1-1; TRBD1 is a possible D gene (6 bases). This CDR3 is 17 amino acids long. CDR1 SGHDN and CDR2 FVKESK come from the germline V gene. V gave up 1 base and J gave up 1 base, with 16 bases separating them. The CDR3 DNA reads as TGTGCCAGCAGCCAAGTTTGGGGAACGACAGGGAACACTGAAGCTTTCTTT. Its protein is CASSQVWGTTGNTEAFF.

The rearrangement uses TRBV7-6 and TRBJ2-1; 11 nucleotides line up with TRBD2. The CDR3 sequence is 16 residues long. Trimming took 1 base from V and 8 from J; bases not matched to a gene: 7. The V gene's germline CDR1 is SGHVS and CDR2 FNYEAQ. CDR3 amino acids: CASSLVELAGADEQFF. The CDR3 coding sequence is TGTGCCAGCAGCTTAGTAGAACTAGCGGGAGCTGATGAGCAGTTCTTC. The complete variable domain, with remaining parts taken from reference TRBV7-6 and TRBJ2-1, reads GAGVSQSPRYKVTKRGQDVALRCDPISGHVSLYWYRQALGQGPEFLTYFNYEAQQDKSGLPNDRFSAERPEGSISTLTIQRTEQRDSAMYRCASSLVELAGADEQFFGPGTRLTVL.

The V gene is TRBV7-6, the J gene TRBJ1-2; perhaps TRBD1 as D (6 bases). The CDR3 runs to 14 residues. V was shortened by 5 bases and J by 2 bases, with 12 bases between the two germline ends. Germline-derived CDR1 and CDR2 are SGHVS and FNYEAQ. This chain's CDR3 is CASSPRTANYGYTF. CDR3 bases: TGTGCCAGCAGCCCGCGGACAGCAAACTATGGCTACACCTTC.

The rearrangement links TRBV19 to TRBJ2-1; TRBD1 is a possible D gene (7 bases). CDR1 and CDR2 from the germline V gene are LNHDA and SQIVND (reference sequence). CDR3 length: 17 residues. The V end was cut by 4 bases, the J end by 2 bases, with 18 bases between. CDR3 coding DNA: TGTGCCAGTAGTAGACGGAGGGACAGAGGTACCTACAATGAGCAGTTCTTC. It specifies CASSRRRDRGTYNEQFF.

This chain connects TRBV2 to TRBJ1-2; TRBD1 matches 7 bases. This CDR3 is 15 amino acids long. Germline lookup yields CDR1 SNHLY and CDR2 FYNNEI. After removal of 11 bases from V and 2 bases from J, the junction contained 14 bases not matched to a gene. The DNA for the CDR3 is TGTGCCGGGACCCCCGGGACAGTCGCGAACTATGGCTACACCTTC. Translated: CAGTPGTVANYGYTF.

This chain joins TRBV7-3 and TRBJ2-3; perhaps TRBD2 as D (6 bases). CDR3 length equals 15 residues. Trimming pared 5 bases from V and 7 bases from J, leaving 19 bases between. Germline V gene lookup returns CDR1 SGHTA and CDR2 FQGTGA. CDR3 amino acids: CASSPLGGERYTQYF. CDR3 coding DNA: TGTGCCAGCAGCCCCCTTGGCGGGGAGCGGTATACGCAGTATTTT.

The chain employs TRBV19 and TRBJ1-1, with a weak D call TRBD1 (6 bases). The CDR3 extends over 14 amino acids. Germline CDR1 is LNHDA and CDR2 is SQIVND (reference sequence). Trimming took off 6 bases at V and 1 base at J, with 12 bases between the two ends. As DNA, the CDR3 is TGTGCCAGTAGCCAACAGGGAAGGAACACTGAAGCTTTCTTT. Translation gives CASSQQGRNTEAFF.

The chain combines TRBV6-5 with TRBJ1-1; a possible D gene is TRBD1 (6 bases). The V gene lost 6 bases and the J gene lost 10 bases, with 18 bases spanning the gap. Germline CDR1 and CDR2: MNHEY and SVGAGI. This CDR3 has 13 amino acids. This CDR3 reads CASSFTGSVGAFF. The CDR3 DNA is TGTGCCAGCAGCTTTACAGGGTCTGTCGGAGCTTTCTTT.

V gene TRBV19 combines with J gene TRBJ1-1, with 9 bases fitting TRBD1. V dropped 4 bases and J dropped 4; count of bases not matched to a gene: 1. The CDR3 is 13 residues long. In germline, CDR1 is LNHDA, CDR2 SQIVND (reference sequence). The CDR3 nucleotides are TGTGCCAGTAGTACACAGGGGGCCACTGAAGCTTTCTTT. It translates to CASSTQGATEAFF.

The chain employs TRBV6-5 and TRBJ2-3; D gene uncertain. The CDR3 is 14 residues long. From germline, CDR1 is MNHEY and CDR2 SVGAGI. The V end lost 0 bases, the J end lost 6 bases, and 10 bases lay between the germline ends. This CDR3 is CASSYSTGGDTQYF. DNA of the CDR3: TGTGCCAGCAGTTACTCGACGGGTGGCGATACGCAGTATTTT.

J is TRBJ1-2 and V is TRBV28; D is unresolved. From germline, CDR1 is MDHEN and CDR2 SYDVKM. CDR3 length: 14 amino acids. V dropped 4 bases and J dropped 5 bases, with 14 bases sitting between them. CDR3 DNA sequence: TGTGCCAGCAGTTCCCCGGCGGAGAATTATGGCTACACCTTC. Its protein is CASSSPAENYGYTF.

This clone was observed a handful of times. V is TRBV6-5 and J is TRBJ2-5; tentative D call: TRBD2 (5 bases). Germline V gene lookup returns CDR1 MNHEY and CDR2 SVGAGI. CDR3 length equals 14 residues. Trimming took 10 bases from V and 2 from J, leaving 17 bases between them. CDR3 DNA sequence: TGTGCCACCGACGATCCGGGAACACAAGAGACCCAGTACTTC. The encoded protein is CATDDPGTQETQYF.

The rearrangement joins TRBV4-3 to TRBJ1-2; weak D call: TRBD1 (5 bases). This CDR3 is 16 amino acids long. Between the trimmed V and J ends, which lost 1 base and 4 bases, there was a span of 16 bases. Looked up from germline, CDR1 is LGHNA and CDR2 is YSLEER. This chain's CDR3 is CASSQGGPAGTYGYTF. CDR3 nucleotide sequence: TGCGCCAGCAGCCAAGGGGGCCCCGCGGGAACCTATGGCTACACCTTC.

This chain links TRBV18 with TRBJ2-7; 8 bases fit TRBD2. Per germline, CDR1 KGHSH and CDR2 LQKENI. J was trimmed by 2 bases and V by 6 bases; bases with no gene match: 6. The CDR3 has 14 residues. CDR3 in amino acids: CASSLLAEAYEQYF. The CDR3, as DNA: TGTGCCAGCTCGTTACTAGCGGAGGCCTACGAGCAGTACTTC.

This chain links TRBV29-1 with TRBJ2-1; 11 bases line up with TRBD2. Trimming at V came to 4 bases and at J to 7 bases, leaving 3 bases not matched to a gene. Germline CDR1 and CDR2: SQVTM and ANQGSEA. The CDR3 contains 13 residues. The CDR3 region is CSVVASGRNEQFF. The CDR3 region has the DNA TGCAGCGTTGTGGCTAGCGGGAGGAATGAGCAGTTCTTC.

V usage is TRBV5-1 and J usage is TRBJ2-1; 8 bases are a match to TRBD2. Germline V gene lookup returns CDR1 SGHRS and CDR2 YFSETQ. J was trimmed by 9 bases and V by 2 bases; bases with no gene match: 10. CDR3 length equals 15 residues. CDR3 coding DNA: TGCGCCAGCAGCTTAGGCGGGAGGATAGCAAGTGAGCAGTTCTTC. It translates to CASSLGGRIASEQFF.

This clone was seen once. The V call is TRBV2, the J call TRBJ1-1; 7 positions match TRBD1. V shed 5 bases and J 7 bases; nucleotides not matched to a gene: 10. In germline, CDR1 is SNHLY, CDR2 FYNNEI. This CDR3 spans 14 amino acids. The DNA of the CDR3 is TGTGCCAGCAGTTCAAGTAGGGGGCGGGGTGAAGCTTTCTTT. This encodes CASSSSRGRGEAFF.

The rearrangement joins TRBV2 to TRBJ2-1, with D tentatively TRBD2 (5 bases). Per germline, CDR1 SNHLY and CDR2 FYNNEI. V lost 8 bases to trimming and J lost 5 bases, with 19 bases between them. The CDR3 covers 15 residues. CDR3 DNA sequence: TGTGCCAGCGTGAAGCGGCGTGGGCGCGACAATGAGCAGTTCTTC. It codes for CASVKRRGRDNEQFF.

This clone occurred a few times. The rearrangement links TRBV7-9 to TRBJ1-1; 9 bases match TRBD1. The germline V gene encodes CDR1 SEHNR and CDR2 FQNEAQ (reference sequence). V shed 6 bases, J shed 7 bases, and the junction held 9 bases outside the gene matches. The CDR3 loop spans 14 amino acids. The CDR3 sequence is CASRVTGGMVEAFF. The CDR3 DNA reads as TGTGCCAGCAGGGTTACAGGGGGCATGGTTGAAGCTTTCTTT.

The chain combines TRBV2 with TRBJ1-4; D possibly corresponds to TRBD1 (5 bases). CDR1 is SNHLY and CDR2 is FYNNEI in the germline V gene. This CDR3 is built from 15 residues. V was cut by 6 bases and J by 0 bases, with 11 bases left in between. As DNA, the CDR3 is TGTGCCAGCAGCCGAGAAGGGGCAACTAATGAAAAACTGTTTTTT. Translating gives CASSREGATNEKLFF.

This chain connects TRBV6-1 to TRBJ2-1; TRBD2 might be the D (6 bases). The V end lost 3 bases, the J end lost 3 bases, and 18 bases lay between the germline ends. CDR1 is MNHNS and CDR2 is SASEGT in the germline V gene. The CDR3 runs 17 residues. For the CDR3, the DNA is TGTGCCAGCAGTGACGATAGGAGGGGCGCCAACTACAATGAGCAGTTCTTC. This codes for CASSDDRRGANYNEQFF.

The chain has TRBV5-1 and TRBJ2-1; 10 bases match TRBD1. CDR1 and CDR2 from the germline V gene are SGHRS and YFSETQ. V shed 2 bases and J 12 bases; nucleotides not matched to a gene: 11. The CDR3 is 15 residues long. The CDR3 sequence is CASSFGTGVLDAQFF. Here the CDR3 DNA reads TGCGCCAGCAGCTTCGGGACAGGGGTTTTGGATGCGCAGTTCTTC.

The V and J genes are TRBV19 and TRBJ2-6; D is unclear. In germline, CDR1 is LNHDA, CDR2 SQIVND (reference sequence). V shed 8 bases and J shed 4 bases, with 12 bases lying between them. The CDR3 has 14 residues. The CDR3 sequence: CASDFAAGANVLTF. The CDR3 region has the DNA TGTGCCAGTGACTTTGCGGCCGGGGCCAACGTCCTGACTTTC.

This chain joins TRBV7-9 and TRBJ1-4, with D possibly TRBD1 on 5 matching bases. Germline CDR1 SEHNR, CDR2 FQNEAQ (reference sequence). V lost 5 bases to trimming and J lost 8 bases, with 15 bases between them. This CDR3 spans 14 amino acids. The CDR3 region has the DNA TGTGCCAGCAGCCCCTGGGGGGATCAAGAAAAACTGTTTTTT. Its protein is CASSPWGDQEKLFF.

This clone has more than one count but fewer than ten. V usage is TRBV5-1 and J usage is TRBJ1-4; TRBD1 matches at 9 bases. Germline V gene data show CDR1 as SGHRS and CDR2 as YFSETQ. V gave up 0 bases and J gave up 1 base; unmatched junction bases: 4. The CDR3 has 17 residues. In nucleotides, the CDR3 is TGCGCCAGCAGCTTGGCCCCGGGACAGGGAACTAATGAAAAACTGTTTTTT. Translating it yields CASSLAPGQGTNEKLFF.

This chain connects TRBV7-9 to TRBJ2-4; tentative D call: TRBD2 (6 bases). Germline V gene sequence: CDR1 SEHNR, CDR2 FQNEAQ (reference sequence). V was clipped by 4 bases and J by 0 bases, with 19 bases between them. The CDR3 consists of 18 residues. CDR3 in amino acids: CASSYRTTRGVAKNIQYF. The CDR3 nucleotides read TGTGCCAGCAGCTATAGGACCACACGCGGGGTAGCCAAAAACATTCAGTACTTC.

This chain's CDR3 is CASSPGTGHQPQHF. The CDR3 DNA reads TGTGCCAGCAGCCCCGGGACAGGGCATCAGCCCCAGCATTTT. The V gene is TRBV27, the J gene TRBJ1-5, with 9 bases that match TRBD1. This CDR3 spans 14 amino acids. From germline, CDR1 is MNHEY and CDR2 SMNVEV (reference sequence). Unmatched junction bases numbered 5, after V lost 6 bases and J lost 5 bases.

J is TRBJ1-5 and V is TRBV20-1; D not resolved. The CDR3 contains 11 residues. CDR1 and CDR2 from the germline V gene are DFQATT and SNEGSKA (reference sequence). The DNA for the CDR3 is TGCAGCGCTCCTTTCCTGATAGCCCAGCATTTT. Its translation is CSAPFLIAQHF.